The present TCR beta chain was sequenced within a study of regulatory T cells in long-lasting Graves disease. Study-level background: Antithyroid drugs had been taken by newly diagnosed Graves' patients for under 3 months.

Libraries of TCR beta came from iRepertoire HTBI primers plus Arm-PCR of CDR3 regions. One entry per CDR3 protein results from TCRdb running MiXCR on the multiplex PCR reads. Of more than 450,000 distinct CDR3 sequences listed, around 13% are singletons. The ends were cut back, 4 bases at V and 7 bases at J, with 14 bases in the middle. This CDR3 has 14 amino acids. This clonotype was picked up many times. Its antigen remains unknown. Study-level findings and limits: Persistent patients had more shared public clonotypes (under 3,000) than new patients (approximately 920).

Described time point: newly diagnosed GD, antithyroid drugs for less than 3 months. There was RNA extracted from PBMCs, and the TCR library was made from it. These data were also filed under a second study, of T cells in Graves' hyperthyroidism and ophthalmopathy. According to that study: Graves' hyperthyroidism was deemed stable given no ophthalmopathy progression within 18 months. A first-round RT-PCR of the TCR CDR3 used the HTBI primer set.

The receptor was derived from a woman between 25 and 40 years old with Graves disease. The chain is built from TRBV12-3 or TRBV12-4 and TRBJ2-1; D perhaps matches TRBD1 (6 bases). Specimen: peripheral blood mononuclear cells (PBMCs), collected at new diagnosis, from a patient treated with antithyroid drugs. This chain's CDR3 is CASSSSGAMNEQFF. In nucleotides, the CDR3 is TGTGCCAGCAGTTCCTCAGGGGCGATGAATGAGCAGTTCTTC.